The 13 T cell receptor beta chains listed next were all sequenced from one sample in a study of cytomegalovirus exposure and HLA in healthy donors. The study ran its PCR with 60 Vbeta and 13 Jbeta primers. Some clones are missing from TCRdb's copy, which holds only in-frame ones; the method was immunoSEQ multiplex PCR. The sample records about 300,000 clones, 75% to 90% being singletons. The material sequenced was PBMCs. The receptors originated from a man between 40 and 49 years old in good health and CMV-seropositive.

The genes are TRBV6-5 and TRBJ2-7; TRBD1 aligns across 11 bases. The V segment lost 5 bases and the J segment 2 bases; nucleotides outside the gene matches: 2. The CDR3 extends over 14 amino acids. The germline gives CDR1 MNHEY, CDR2 SVGAGI. The DNA for the CDR3 is TGTGCCAGCAGTACGGACAGGGGGCCCTACGAGCAGTACTTC. It encodes CASSTDRGPYEQYF.

J is TRBJ2-1 and V is TRBV6-5; 11 bases match TRBD1. Trimming removed 3 bases from V and 1 base from J; junction bases left unmatched: 2. Germline CDR1 reads MNHEY; CDR2 reads SVGAGI. The CDR3 is made up of 16 amino acids. The DNA of the CDR3 is TGTGCCAGCAGTTATGGGACAGGGGGGTCCTACAATGAGCAGTTCTTC. It is translated as CASSYGTGGSYNEQFF.

The V and J genes are TRBV2 and TRBJ2-2, with D possibly TRBD2 on 6 matching bases. Germline V gene sequence: CDR1 SNHLY, CDR2 FYNNEI. V lost 6 bases to trimming and J lost 0 bases, with 14 bases between them. The CDR3 runs to 16 residues. The CDR3 sequence: CASSRRANANTGELFF. The CDR3 bases are TGTGCCAGCAGCCGGAGGGCCAATGCGAACACCGGGGAGCTGTTTTTT.

V and J are TRBV7-9 and TRBJ2-3; TRBD1 matches 7 bases. CDR1 is SEHNR, CDR2 FQNEAQ, per germline (reference sequence). The CDR3 contains 15 residues. J gave up 1 base and V 4 bases, and 5 bases lay outside the gene matches. Here the CDR3 DNA reads TGTGCCAGCAGCTCCGATGGGACAGGCACAGATACGCAGTATTTT. Amino acids: CASSSDGTGTDTQYF. The full variable domain, rest sourced from reference TRBV7-9 and TRBJ2-3, is DTGVSQNPRHKITKRGQNVTFRCDPISEHNRLYWYRQTLGQGPEFLTYFQNEAQLEKSRLLSDRFSAERPKGSFSTLEIQRTEQGDSAMYLCASSSDGTGTDTQYFGPGTRLTVL.

The chain employs TRBV9 and TRBJ1-4; D is possibly TRBD1 (6 bases). Germline values: CDR1 SGDLS, CDR2 YYNGEE. CDR3 length: 16 residues. Deletions cut 7 bases from V and 8 bases from J, with 24 bases between. This CDR3 is CASSVGPGQRMEKLFF. CDR3 DNA sequence: TGTGCCAGCTCTGTAGGCCCGGGACAAAGAATGGAAAAACTGTTTTTT.

This clone showed up just once. The rearrangement links TRBV4-2 to TRBJ2-1; D might be TRBD1 (5 bases). Deletions cut 0 bases from V and 2 bases from J, with 20 bases between. CDR3 length: 19 amino acids. Germline V gene sequence: CDR1 LGHNA, CDR2 YNFKEQ. This CDR3 reads CASSQDGALSLGPYNEQFF. CDR3 nucleotides: TGTGCCAGCAGCCAAGATGGGGCCCTCTCCCTTGGCCCCTACAATGAGCAGTTCTTC.

Details on this clone: The junction shows a germline mismatch at one end, possibly a read error. V and J are TRBV7-9 and TRBJ1-2; perhaps TRBD1 as D (5 bases). Germline loops: CDR1 SEHNR, CDR2 FQNEAQ (reference sequence). The CDR3 runs to 15 residues. The CDR3 loop is CSSSRTRASNYGYTF. DNA for the CDR3: TGTTCCAGCAGTCGGACCAGGGCGTCGAACTATGGCTACACCTTC.

This rearrangement joins TRBV30 to TRBJ2-7, with a possible D match to TRBD2 (5 bases). V lost 4 bases to trimming and J lost 3 bases, with 10 bases between them. The CDR3 loop spans 12 amino acids. Per the germline V gene, CDR1 is GTSNPN and CDR2 is SVGIG (reference sequence). CDR3 loop: CAWMLGSYEQYF. The CDR3 nucleotides are TGTGCCTGGATGTTGGGGAGCTACGAGCAGTACTTC.

Notes on this clone: One end of the junction fails to match germline, which may point to a read error. The rearrangement uses TRBV7-9 and TRBJ2-3; 13 nucleotides align to TRBD2. Per the germline V gene, CDR1 is SEHNR and CDR2 is FQNEAQ (reference sequence). This CDR3 contains 19 residues. CDR3 region: CSSSFPRTSGRSRTDTQYF. CDR3 DNA sequence: TGTTCCAGCAGCTTTCCACGGACTAGCGGGAGAAGCCGCACAGATACGCAGTATTTT. The full variable domain, rest sourced from reference TRBV7-9 and TRBJ2-3, is DTGVSQNPRHKITKRGQNVTFRCDPISEHNRLYWYRQTLGQGPEFLTYFQNEAQLEKSRLLSDRFSAERPKGSFSTLEIQRTEQGDSAMYLCSSSFPRTSGRSRTDTQYFGPGTRLTVL.

The V and J genes are TRBV7-8 and TRBJ2-2; a possible D gene is TRBD2 (6 bases). The CDR3 is made up of 15 amino acids. The V end was cut by 2 bases, the J end by 4 bases, with 11 bases between. CDR1 is SGHVS, CDR2 FQNEAQ, per germline. DNA for the CDR3: TGTGCCAGCAGCTTATTCAGCGGGCGCACCGGGGAGCTGTTTTTT. Amino acid sequence: CASSLFSGRTGELFF.

The chain couples TRBV2 to TRBJ2-1, with D possibly being TRBD2 (6 bases). This CDR3 is built from 14 residues. Trimming left V 8 bases short and J 4 bases short, with 15 bases between. In germline, CDR1 is SNHLY, CDR2 FYNNEI. CDR3 bases: TGTGCCAGCGGGGGACTTAAGTTATACAATGAGCAGTTCTTC. Amino acid sequence: CASGGLKLYNEQFF.

The chain is built from TRBV19 and TRBJ2-3; 9 nucleotides agree with TRBD1. The V gene end was trimmed by 4 bases and the J gene end by 3 bases; junction bases not matched to a gene: 5. Germline V gene lookup returns CDR1 LNHDA and CDR2 SQIVND (reference sequence). The CDR3 has 15 amino acids. The CDR3 loop reads CASSTPGQGTDTQYF. The CDR3 DNA reads as TGTGCCAGTAGTACCCCGGGACAGGGAACAGATACGCAGTATTTT.

J is TRBJ2-7 and V is TRBV10-3, with D tentatively TRBD2 (5 bases). The germline V gene encodes CDR1 ENHRY and CDR2 SYGVKD. The CDR3 covers 12 residues. V was clipped by 6 bases and J by 2 bases, with 8 bases between them. The CDR3 nucleotides are TGTGCCATCAGAGCGGACGCCTACGAGCAGTACTTC. This encodes CAIRADAYEQYF.